This passage covers 9 T cell receptor beta chains from one sample sequenced in a study of T cell responses to AZD1222 COVID-19 vaccine. Clones were sequenced by immunoSEQ multiplex PCR, and TCRdb holds only the in-frame ones, with some missing. The sample gives roughly 100,000 clones, approximately 88% of which show up once; more than 20% is in the top ten. The input for sequencing was peripheral blood, taken on day 0 of AZD1222 vaccination. These receptors all come from an adult in good health.

The genes are TRBV7-2 and TRBJ2-7; D may be TRBD1 (5 bases). The V end was cut by 7 bases, the J end by 0 bases, with 10 bases between. The CDR3 is 13 amino acids. Per germline, CDR1 SGHTA and CDR2 FQGNSA. CDR3 bases: TGTGCCAGCACCGCAGGGAACTCCTACGAGCAGTACTTC. Translation gives CASTAGNSYEQYF.

This clone appeared a few times. CDR3 bases: TGTGCCAGCAGCGTGGGCGCCACGAAATCCAATGAGCAGTTCTTC. It yields the protein CASSVGATKSNEQFF. The V call is TRBV9, the J call TRBJ2-1; D is ambiguous. CDR1 and CDR2 (germline): SGDLS, YYNGEE. This CDR3 is built from 15 residues. Trimming shortened V by 2 bases and J by 6 bases, and 15 bases separated the two germline ends.

The chain recombines TRBV6-6 with TRBJ2-7; 7 bases align to TRBD1. Trimming took 2 bases from V and 2 from J; bases not matched to a gene: 9. CDR1 and CDR2 from the germline V gene are MNHNY and SVGAGI (reference sequence). This CDR3 region has 16 residues. CDR3 sequence (DNA): TGTGCCAGCAGTTACCGTACGGGACAGAGCACCTACGAGCAGTACTTC. It is translated as CASSYRTGQSTYEQYF.

V usage is TRBV27 and J usage is TRBJ2-3, with D tentatively TRBD1 or TRBD2 (5 bases each). Germline lookup yields CDR1 MNHEY and CDR2 SMNVEV (reference sequence). V lost 2 bases and J lost 0, with 12 bases in between. The CDR3 has 16 residues. CDR3 sequence: CASSLMGVPSTDTQYF. The CDR3 DNA is TGTGCCAGCAGTTTAATGGGGGTTCCTAGCACAGATACGCAGTATTTT.

The chain joins TRBV6-1 to TRBJ1-3; D is unresolved. V was clipped by 1 base and J by 0 bases, with 7 bases between them. The CDR3 has 15 amino acids. CDR1 is MNHNS and CDR2 is SASEGT in the germline V gene. The CDR3 DNA follows: TGTGCCAGCAGTGAAGTCGGAAACTCTGGAAACACCATATATTTT. This translates into CASSEVGNSGNTIYF.

The CDR3 bases are TGTGCCAGCAGCCAAGGTGGGACAGGGGTTAGCAATCAGCCCCAGCATTTT. Protein product: CASSQGGTGVSNQPQHF. The chain recombines TRBV3-1 (or the pseudogene TRBV3-2) with TRBJ1-5; 10 bases match TRBD1. Germline CDR1 reads LGHDT; CDR2 reads YNNKEL (reference sequence). The CDR3 covers 17 residues. The V and J ends lost 1 base and 0 bases, in that order; junction bases with no gene match: 3.

The chain uses TRBV5-6 and TRBJ1-4, with 9 bases fitting TRBD1. V shed 4 bases, J shed 4 bases, and the junction held 2 bases outside the gene matches. Germline-derived CDR1 and CDR2 are SGHDT and YYEEEE. The CDR3 sequence is 14 residues long. In DNA, the CDR3 is TGTGCCAGCAGCACGGGACAGGGTAATGAAAAACTGTTTTTT. Amino acid sequence: CASSTGQGNEKLFF.

The chain has TRBV7-2 and TRBJ1-2; maybe TRBD1 (6 bases). Between the trimmed V and J ends, which lost 2 bases and 8 bases, there was a span of 24 bases. The CDR3 covers 17 residues. The germline V gene encodes CDR1 SGHTA and CDR2 FQGNSA. CDR3 in amino acids: CASSLTGQSRFDLGYTF. In nucleotides, the CDR3 is TGTGCCAGCAGCTTAACAGGACAGAGCCGTTTTGATCTGGGCTACACCTTC.

This sequence joins TRBV5-1 and TRBJ2-5; possibly TRBD2 for D (7 bases). This CDR3 comprises 16 residues. Trimming pared 4 bases from V and 5 bases from J, leaving 21 bases between. Looked up from germline, CDR1 is SGHRS and CDR2 is YFSETQ. Here the CDR3 reads CASSRGATESSETQYF. In DNA form, the CDR3 reads TGCGCCAGCAGCCGGGGGGCCACGGAGAGTTCGGAGACCCAGTACTTC.